One T cell receptor (beta chain) is described in this entry. What it recognizes is unknown. The record originates from a study of CXCR3-negative and CXCR3-positive naive CD8 T cells. Study-wide points: Higher TRB CDR3 hydrophobicity marked CXCR3-positive naive cells relative to CXCR3-negative naive cells.

Naive CD8+ T cells had a CD45RO-CCR7+CD27+CD95- phenotype. Via 5' RACE with UMI labels, TRB cDNA libraries were prepared. TCRdb derives one entry per CDR3 protein from the 5' RACE reads, leaving out DNA. This sample's table has about 120,000 distinct CDR3 sequences. The CDR3 loop spans 16 amino acids. The V gene's germline CDR1 is LGHDT and CDR2 YNNKEL (reference sequence). The sample comprised naive CXCR3+ CD8+ T cells from blood. Sample subset: CD45RO-CCR7+CD27+CD95- naive CD8+ T cells expressing CXCR3 (TNR3+). This clonotype was sampled from a human donor in good health. Some clones in this sample may be carry-over from other donors' samples. The rearrangement joins TRBV3-1 to TRBJ2-2; there is no DNA to check the TCRdb D call of TRBD2. CDR3 sequence reads: CASSPDVGLATGELFF.